The 20 T cell receptor beta chains given below trace back to one sample, sequenced in a study of T cell responses to AZD1222 COVID-19 vaccine. The table came from immunoSEQ multiplex PCR; TCRdb's copy has only in-frame clones and leaves some out. The repertoire holds 75,000 to 100,000 clones, with around 90% as singletons. The specimen was peripheral blood, collected on day 0 of AZD1222 vaccination. The receptor set was obtained from an adult in good health.

This sequence joins TRBV28 and TRBJ1-6; weak D call: TRBD1 (5 bases). The germline gives CDR1 MDHEN, CDR2 SYDVKM. V lost 5 bases to trimming and J lost 10 bases, with 15 bases between them. This CDR3 has 14 residues. The DNA of the CDR3 is TGTGCCAGCAGTACAACCGCAGGGCTGTCACCCCTCCACTTT. It specifies CASSTTAGLSPLHF.

The chain uses TRBV6-2 or TRBV6-3 and TRBJ1-5; the match to TRBD1 covers 8 bases. The V and J ends lost 4 bases and 7 bases, in that order; junction bases with no gene match: 6. The germline V gene encodes CDR1 MNHEY and CDR2 SVGEGT. The CDR3 totals 14 residues. The CDR3 DNA reads as TGTGCCAGCAGTTTGCAGGGGGCGAGGCAGCCCCAGCATTTT. It translates to CASSLQGARQPQHF.

The gene calls are TRBV6-5 and TRBJ2-5; D is uncertain. This CDR3 region has 15 residues. Trimming left V 5 bases short and J 3 bases short, with 16 bases between. CDR1 is MNHEY, CDR2 SVGAGI, per germline. The CDR3 sequence: CASSPPLSLKETQYF. The DNA of the CDR3 is TGTGCCAGCAGTCCCCCCCTTAGCTTGAAAGAGACCCAGTACTTC.

This CDR3 reads CASSLRKGDEGPQHF. CDR3 nucleotides: TGCGCCAGCAGTCTTAGGAAGGGGGACGAAGGGCCCCAGCATTTT. V usage is TRBV23-1 and J usage is TRBJ1-5, with D possibly TRBD1 on 6 matching bases. TRBV23-1 is identified as an open reading frame with a role that is uncertain. CDR3 length: 15 residues. Trimming shortened V by 4 bases and J by 9 bases, and 19 bases separated the two germline ends.

The rearrangement uses TRBV19 and TRBJ2-4; D unclear. The CDR3 is made up of 12 amino acids. Trimming left V 6 bases short and J 2 bases short, with 5 bases between. Germline CDR1 is LNHDA and CDR2 is SQIVND (reference sequence). The CDR3 nucleotides read TGTGCCAGTAGGGGGTCCAAAAACATTCAGTACTTC. This encodes CASRGSKNIQYF. Filled out from reference TRBV19 and TRBJ2-4, the complete variable domain reads DGGITQSPKYLFRKEGQNVTLSCEQNLNHDAMYWYRQDPGQGLRLIYYSQIVNDFQKGDIAEGYSVSREKKESFPLTVTSAQKNPTAFYLCASRGSKNIQYFGAGTRLSVL.

The CDR3 nucleotides read TGCGCCAGCAGCTTGGGACAGGGAATGGGGGAGACCCAGTACTTC. Translating it yields CASSLGQGMGETQYF. The chain joins TRBV5-1 to TRBJ2-5; 7 bases line up with TRBD1. CDR1 is SGHRS, CDR2 YFSETQ, per germline. The CDR3 has 15 residues. Trimming cost V 0 bases and J 5 bases; bases outside gene matches: 7.

This chain uses TRBV7-2 with TRBJ2-2; D is possibly TRBD2 (5 bases). The V and J ends lost 3 bases and 0 bases respectively, with 5 bases between them. The CDR3 extends over 14 amino acids. Per germline, CDR1 SGHTA and CDR2 FQGNSA. CDR3 residues: CASSLGANTGELFF. The CDR3 DNA reads as TGTGCCAGCAGCTTGGGAGCGAACACCGGGGAGCTGTTTTTT. Looking up the rest from reference TRBV7-2 and TRBJ2-2 gives the full variable domain: GAGVSQSPSNKVTEKGKDVELRCDPISGHTALYWYRQSLGQGLEFLIYFQGNSAPDKSGLPSDRFSAERTGGSVSTLTIQRTQQEDSAVYLCASSLGANTGELFFGEGSRLTVL.

The rearrangement joins TRBV7-2 to TRBJ1-4; TRBD1 aligns across 10 bases. Trimming removed 5 bases from V and 8 bases from J; junction bases left unmatched: 5. Germline CDR1 SGHTA, CDR2 FQGNSA. The CDR3 consists of 14 residues. The CDR3 protein is CASSQGQGYEKLFF. CDR3 bases: TGTGCCAGCAGCCAGGGACAGGGGTACGAAAAACTGTTTTTT.

The rearrangement joins TRBV5-4 to TRBJ2-7; 9 nucleotides agree with TRBD1. Germline V CDR1 and CDR2: SGHNT, YYREEE (reference sequence). The CDR3 has 15 residues. With V trimmed by 3 bases and J by 0 bases, 4 bases remained unmatched. The DNA for the CDR3 is TGTGCCAGCAGCTCGGGACAGGGTCTCTCCTACGAGCAGTACTTC. This sequence encodes CASSSGQGLSYEQYF.

The V and J genes are TRBV5-1 and TRBJ2-2, with 7 bases identical to TRBD2. This CDR3 is 16 amino acids long. CDR1 is SGHRS, CDR2 YFSETQ, per germline. J lost 7 bases, V lost 6 bases, and 15 bases had no gene match. CDR3 amino acids: CASTRLAGELGGELFF. For the CDR3, the DNA is TGCGCCAGCACCCGGTTGGCGGGAGAGCTCGGCGGGGAGCTGTTTTTT.

This clone was seen only once. This sequence joins TRBV18 and TRBJ1-1, with TRBD1 as a possible D gene (6 bases). There are 16 residues in the CDR3. The V end was cut by 2 bases, the J end by 0 bases, with 13 bases between. The germline V gene has CDR1 KGHSH and CDR2 LQKENI. CDR3 coding DNA: TGTGCCAGCTCACCATTGGACAGCAGACTGAACACTGAAGCTTTCTTT. This encodes CASSPLDSRLNTEAFF. Full variable domain (outside the CDR3, taken from reference TRBV18 and TRBJ1-1): NAGVMQNPRHLVRRRGQEARLRCSPMKGHSHVYWYRQLPEEGLKFMVYLQKENIIDESGMPKERFSAEFPKEGPSILRIQQVVRGDSAAYFCASSPLDSRLNTEAFFGQGTRLTVV.

This rearrangement joins TRBV19 to TRBJ1-3, with D possibly matching TRBD1 (6 bases). V was shortened by 10 bases and J by 3 bases, with 22 bases between the two germline ends. Germline V gives CDR1 LNHDA, CDR2 SQIVND (reference sequence). The CDR3 sequence is 16 residues long. The CDR3 nucleotides are TGTGCCACAAGTGCTGGACAGACCCTCTTTGGAAACACCATATATTTT. This sequence encodes CATSAGQTLFGNTIYF.

This clone has only one observation. The chain combines TRBV28 with TRBJ1-6, with 8 nucleotides matching TRBD1. CDR1 and CDR2 (germline): MDHEN, SYDVKM. V was clipped by 5 bases and J by 6 bases; unmatched bases: 6. There are 15 residues in the CDR3. The CDR3 region is CASSDWTGSNSPLHF. The CDR3 bases are TGTGCCAGCAGTGACTGGACAGGGAGTAATTCACCCCTCCACTTT.

The CDR3 coding sequence is TGTGCCAGCAGTGCGGGACCTTACACTGAAGCTTTCTTT. Its translation is CASSAGPYTEAFF. The chain employs TRBV2 and TRBJ1-1, with D possibly being TRBD1 (5 bases). The CDR3 is 13 residues long. Germline V lookup: CDR1 SNHLY, CDR2 FYNNEI. V was shortened by 4 bases and J by 3 bases, with 9 bases between the two germline ends.

V and J are TRBV6-6 and TRBJ2-1, with 10 bases matching TRBD2. V shed 0 bases, J shed 9 bases, and the junction held 5 bases outside the gene matches. CDR1 MNHNY and CDR2 SVGAGI come from the germline V gene (reference sequence). The CDR3 covers 15 residues. Here the CDR3 reads CASSYSSGRSTEQFF. The CDR3 DNA is TGTGCCAGCAGTTACTCTAGCGGGAGGTCGACTGAGCAGTTCTTC.

The chain recombines TRBV9 with TRBJ1-3; tentatively, D is TRBD1 (5 bases). The V gene lost 3 bases and the J gene lost 0 bases, with 10 bases spanning the gap. The germline V gene encodes CDR1 SGDLS and CDR2 YYNGEE. This CDR3 has 15 residues. CDR3 nucleotides: TGTGCCAGCAGCGCCTCAGGGTCCTCTGGAAACACCATATATTTT. Its protein is CASSASGSSGNTIYF.

The gene calls are TRBV24-1 and TRBJ1-3, with D uncertain. The CDR3 is 15 amino acids. Germline V CDR1 and CDR2: KGHDR, SFDVKD. Trimming removed 7 bases from V and 2 bases from J, with 14 bases in between. The CDR3 DNA reads as TGTGCCACCAGGGAAGGTTTCAGAGCTGGAAACACCATATATTTT. It codes for CATREGFRAGNTIYF.

This chain uses TRBV27 with TRBJ2-2; D is unclear. The CDR3 has 15 amino acids. Germline CDR1 and CDR2: MNHEY and SMNVEV (reference sequence). Trimming shortened V by 7 bases and J by 1 base, and 13 bases separated the two germline ends. CDR3 in DNA: TGTGCCAGCACCTTTAGTGGGGTGAACACCGGGGAGCTGTTTTTT. Translation gives CASTFSGVNTGELFF.

This chain uses TRBV27 with TRBJ1-6; no definite D call. The CDR3 length is 15 residues. Trimming removed 5 bases at V and 6 bases at J, with 14 bases between. Germline V gene lookup returns CDR1 MNHEY and CDR2 SMNVEV (reference sequence). CDR3 nucleotide sequence: TGTGCCAGCAGTATAAGAACAGTGGGTAATTCACCCCTCCACTTT. Encoded protein: CASSIRTVGNSPLHF.

The CDR3 DNA sequence: TGTGCCAGCAGCTTAAGTGAAAACTATGGCTACACCTTC. Translation: CASSLSENYGYTF. This sequence joins TRBV11-1 and TRBJ1-2; D gene unclear. The CDR3 is 13 amino acids. The V end was cut by 2 bases, the J end by 2 bases, with 6 bases between. Looked up from germline, CDR1 is SGHAT and CDR2 is FQDESV (reference sequence).